Detailed here is one TCR beta chain. Its matching antigen is unknown. Libraries were prepared by immunoSEQ multiplex PCR; TCRdb keeps only in-frame clonotypes and omits some of them. Altogether tens of thousands of clones are present, 75% to 85% being singletons, with the ten largest covering around 15%. These data belong to a study of T cell responses to AZD1222 COVID-19 vaccine. Study conclusions and caveats: It was only after the peak T cell response that any repertoires were sampled. Among vaccine-associated CD4 TCRs, coverage spanned spike, with dominance at 160-218 and 743-854. Donors skewed white British and female; clonal diversity was possibly underestimated.

Germline V gene sequence: CDR1 SQVTM, CDR2 ANQGSEA. V lost 1 base and J lost 4; bases outside the gene matches: 4. The CDR3 runs to 14 residues. The chain carries TRBV29-1 and TRBJ2-3, with 8 bases that match TRBD1. The sequence derives from an adult who received the AZD1222 COVID-19 vaccine. The source material was peripheral blood, sampled 28 days after the second AZD1222 dose. This CDR3 reads CSVEVNRGSDTQYF. The CDR3 DNA reads as TGCAGCGTTGAAGTGAACAGGGGGTCAGATACGCAGTATTTT.